These T cell receptor beta chains were read from a single sample in a study of blood T cell repertoires in COVID-19. TCRdb's copy holds only in-frame clones and misses some; the assay was immunoSEQ multiplex PCR. The data hold about 500,000 clones, with 89% observed a single time. Sample: peripheral blood. The receptors stem from a man between 18 and 29 years old with COVID-19, enrolled during active disease. Both conserved end residues are part of each CDR3. D genes are given only for firm matches. Clone size is shown for a subset of rows, as once, few, many or a class of expanded clone.

V gene	clone size	D gene	J gene	CDR3 protein	CDR3 DNA
TRBV6-5	.	TRBD2	TRBJ2-5	CASSYFLGGQETQYF	TGTGCCAGCAGTTACTTTCTCGGGGGGCAAGAGACCCAGTACTTC
TRBV5-4	.	TRBD2	TRBJ2-5	CASSPTSGGKETQYF	TGTGCCAGCAGCCCCACTAGCGGGGGGAAAGAGACCCAGTACTTC
TRBV6-1	.	.	TRBJ1-5	CASSEWAPNQPQHF	TGTGCCAGCAGTGAATGGGCCCCTAATCAGCCCCAGCATTTT
TRBV2	.	TRBD1	TRBJ1-2	CASRGGNYGYTF	TGTGCCAGCAGAGGGGGCAACTATGGCTACACCTTC
TRBV11-3	.	TRBD2	TRBJ2-2	CASTPLGASGRIGELFF	TGTGCCAGCACCCCATTGGGGGCTAGCGGGAGAATCGGGGAGCTGTTTTTT
TRBV12-3/TRBV12-4	few	.	TRBJ1-1	CASSLSNTEAFF	TGTGCCAGCAGTTTGTCTAACACTGAAGCTTTCTTT
TRBV7-9	.	.	TRBJ2-7	CASSSLRGYSSYEQYF	TGTGCCAGCAGCTCCCTTCGAGGGTACAGCTCCTACGAGCAGTACTTC
TRBV19	.	TRBD2	TRBJ2-7	CASSIESPRLAGGPVEQYF	TGTGCCAGTAGTATAGAATCTCCACGCCTGGCGGGAGGGCCGGTAGAGCAGTACTTC
TRBV15	.	TRBD2	TRBJ2-1	CATSRAAGDYNEQFF	TGTGCCACCAGCAGAGCAGCGGGGGACTACAATGAGCAGTTCTTC
TRBV9	.	.	TRBJ2-2	CASSVGQGSGELFF	TGTGCCAGCAGCGTAGGCCAGGGATCCGGGGAGCTGTTTTTT
TRBV11-3	.	.	TRBJ1-3	CASSNRAGNTIYF	TGTGCCAGCAGCAACAGGGCTGGAAACACCATATATTTT
TRBV7-2	.	.	TRBJ1-5	CASSLISNSNQPQHF	TGTGCCAGCAGCTTAATTTCAAATAGCAATCAGCCCCAGCATTTT
TRBV30	.	TRBD2	TRBJ2-7	CAWSQTSGSYEQYF	TGTGCCTGGAGTCAGACTAGCGGGAGTTACGAGCAGTACTTC
TRBV7-6	once	.	TRBJ2-2	CASSLFGGTGELFF	TGTGCCAGCAGCTTATTCGGGGGCACCGGGGAGCTGTTTTTT
TRBV7-8	.	.	TRBJ1-2	CASSLRGTNYGYTF	TGTGCCAGCAGCTTACGCGGGACCAACTATGGCTACACCTTC
TRBV7-6	.	TRBD2	TRBJ2-1	CASSFSGSPHNEQFF	TGTGCCAGCAGCTTTAGCGGGAGTCCCCACAATGAGCAGTTCTTC
TRBV30	.	TRBD2	TRBJ2-3	CAWTSGIDTQYF	TGTGCCTGGACTAGCGGGATAGATACGCAGTATTTT
TRBV2	.	.	TRBJ2-6	CASNGLLSGANVLTF	TGTGCCAGCAACGGACTCCTCTCTGGGGCCAACGTCCTGACTTTC
TRBV12-5	.	TRBD2	TRBJ2-5	CASALAGLPPETQYF	TGTGCTAGTGCCCTAGCGGGCCTACCCCCAGAGACCCAGTACTTC
TRBV18	.	.	TRBJ2-1	CASSPDRRGQNEQFF	TGTGCCAGCTCACCCGACAGGCGAGGCCAGAATGAGCAGTTCTTC
TRBV13	.	.	TRBJ2-7	CASSLGATGTPSGQYF	TGTGCCAGCAGCTTAGGCGCAACCGGGACACCGAGTGGGCAGTACTTC
TRBV6-5	.	TRBD1	TRBJ1-5	CASRGTGRNQPQHF	TGTGCCAGCAGGGGGACAGGGCGCAATCAGCCCCAGCATTTT
TRBV24-1	.	TRBD1	TRBJ2-1	CATSGGQGRNEQFF	TGTGCCACCAGTGGGGGACAGGGCCGAAATGAGCAGTTCTTC
TRBV6-6	.	.	TRBJ2-2	CASSYFPGPTGELFF	TGTGCCAGCAGTTACTTTCCAGGGCCCACCGGGGAGCTGTTTTTT
TRBV28	.	.	TRBJ2-6	CASSRDSSGANVLTF	TGTGCCAGCAGTCGCGACAGTTCTGGGGCCAACGTCCTGACTTTC
TRBV3-1/TRBV3-2	.	.	TRBJ1-3	CASGPGNTIYF	TGTGCCAGCGGCCCGGGAAACACCATATATTTT
TRBV5-1	.	.	TRBJ2-1	CASSSIDRTGNEQFF	TGCGCCAGCAGCTCGATAGACAGGACGGGCAATGAGCAGTTCTTC
TRBV10-2	.	TRBD2	TRBJ2-7	CASSESIWDYQGEQYF	TGCGCCAGCAGTGAGTCCATCTGGGACTACCAGGGCGAGCAGTACTTC
TRBV2	.	TRBD1	TRBJ2-1	CASSEAPGQASSYNEQFF	TGTGCCAGCAGTGAAGCGCCGGGACAGGCAAGCTCCTACAATGAGCAGTTCTTC
TRBV19	few	TRBD2	TRBJ2-3	CASSTLAGTDTQYF	TGTGCCAGTAGTACCTTAGCGGGGACAGATACGCAGTATTTT
TRBV2	.	TRBD2	TRBJ2-5	CASSEGTSVFSETQYF	TGTGCCAGCAGTGAGGGGACTAGCGTTTTTTCGGAGACCCAGTACTTC
TRBV27	.	.	TRBJ2-2	CASSNSHAGELFF	TGTGCCAGCAGTAACTCCCATGCCGGGGAGCTGTTTTTT
TRBV2	.	.	TRBJ1-4	CASSETGNEKLFF	TGTGCCAGCAGTGAAACGGGTAATGAAAAACTGTTTTTT
TRBV5-1	.	.	TRBJ1-2	CASSDGRTSDGYTF	TGCGCCAGCAGCGACGGACGGACTTCGGATGGCTACACCTTC
TRBV19	.	.	TRBJ2-5	CASSLQGRSETQYF	TGTGCCAGTAGTTTACAGGGTCGCTCAGAGACCCAGTACTTC
TRBV5-4	once	.	TRBJ2-1	CASSPQAGVNEQFF	TGTGCCAGCAGCCCTCAGGCAGGGGTGAATGAGCAGTTCTTC
TRBV19	.	.	TRBJ2-3	CASSIDLTDTQYF	TGTGCCAGTAGTATAGATCTGACAGATACGCAGTATTTT
TRBV15	.	TRBD1	TRBJ2-7	CATSTTRGQGLEQYF	TGTGCCACCAGCACCACGCGGGGACAGGGGCTCGAGCAGTACTTC
TRBV5-1	.	TRBD1	TRBJ2-1	CASSKTGFNEQFF	TGCGCCAGCAGCAAGACAGGGTTCAATGAGCAGTTCTTC
TRBV27	.	.	TRBJ1-6	CASSLGTRGVALLHF	TGTGCCAGCAGTTTGGGGACTAGAGGAGTAGCGCTCCTCCACTTT
TRBV19	.	TRBD1	TRBJ2-7	CASSIDIPTGGSVGEQYF	TGTGCCAGTAGTATAGATATCCCGACAGGGGGAAGTGTCGGCGAGCAGTACTTC
TRBV18	.	TRBD1	TRBJ2-7	CASSPPGQGRNEQYF	TGTGCCAGCTCACCACCCGGACAGGGGAGAAACGAGCAGTACTTC